This section outlines one T cell receptor (beta chain) sequence together with its context. In the original processing: Using reference gene primer amplification, nucleated cell counts were estimated. Sequenced by immunoSEQ multiplex PCR; TCRdb stores in-frame clones only, minus some. The V and J calls and clone size come from that table; D and trimming were worked out from the DNA. Of about 170,000 clones listed, roughly 85% are singletons. This sample was taken from a study of blood T cell repertoires in COVID-19. Study overall: The United States, Italy and Spain supplied acute and convalescent COVID-19 samples. PBMCs, B-cell-depleted T cells, or T cells provided the cDNA or gDNA that made up the material.

This clonotype originated in an elderly woman with acute or convalescent COVID-19. Material for sequencing was peripheral blood.

The CDR3 sequence: CASCELAGVNEQYF. CDR3 bases: TGTGCCAGCTGCGAACTAGCGGGAGTTAACGAGCAGTACTTC. The chain is built from TRBV5-5 and TRBJ2-7, with 11 bases lining up with TRBD2. Germline V gene data show CDR1 as SGHKS and CDR2 as YYEKEE (reference sequence). This CDR3 region has 14 residues. J was trimmed by 5 bases and V by 7 bases; bases with no gene match: 8.